A selection of T cell receptor beta chains follows, all from one sample in a study of cytomegalovirus exposure and HLA in healthy donors. Libraries were prepared by immunoSEQ multiplex PCR; TCRdb keeps only in-frame clonotypes and omits some of them. The sample includes about 150,000 clones, around 70% of them seen just once. The sample was PBMCs. The receptor source for this set is a young man in good health and CMV-seronegative. Both conserved end residues are part of each CDR3. A D gene is named only where the DNA matches it firmly. Some rows have no size entry. The others give once, few or many, or a class for an expanded clone.

size	V	D	J	CDR3	DNA
once	TRBV2	NA	TRBJ1-6	CASSAGSSYNSPLHF	TGTGCCAGCAGTGCCGGGAGCTCCTATAATTCACCCCTCCACTTT
NA	TRBV6-5	TRBD2	TRBJ2-7	CASSYLASGDSYEQYF	TGTGCCAGCAGTTATCTGGCCAGCGGGGATTCCTACGAGCAGTACTTC
NA	TRBV2	NA	TRBJ2-1	CASSEDSHNEQFF	TGTGCCAGCAGTGAGGACAGTCACAATGAGCAGTTCTTC
NA	TRBV30	TRBD1	TRBJ2-7	CAWSHGQGKYEQYF	TGTGCCTGGAGTCATGGACAGGGGAAATACGAGCAGTACTTC
NA	TRBV7-3	NA	TRBJ2-1	CASSPNRGNEQFF	TGTGCCAGCAGCCCTAATAGGGGAAATGAGCAGTTCTTC
NA	TRBV9	NA	TRBJ1-5	CASSVGEGHNQPQHF	TGTGCCAGCAGCGTAGGGGAGGGCCACAATCAGCCCCAGCATTTT
NA	TRBV19	NA	TRBJ2-2	CASSEQGTNTGELFF	TGTGCCAGTAGCGAACAGGGTACGAACACCGGGGAGCTGTTTTTT
NA	TRBV19	TRBD1	TRBJ2-7	CASSMGTGYEQYF	TGTGCCAGTAGTATGGGGACAGGCTACGAGCAGTACTTC
NA	TRBV5-1	NA	TRBJ1-3	CASSLQGLSGNTIYF	TGCGCCAGCAGCTTACAGGGCCTCTCTGGAAACACCATATATTTT
NA	TRBV28	TRBD1	TRBJ2-3	CASSSGGGGTDTQYF	TGTGCCAGCAGCTCAGGGGGCGGGGGCACAGATACGCAGTATTTT
NA	TRBV5-6	NA	TRBJ2-7	CASSFPDWTAEQYF	TGTGCCAGCAGCTTTCCGGACTGGACCGCCGAGCAGTACTTC
few	TRBV18	NA	TRBJ1-1	CASSRQQSEAFF	TGTGCCAGCTCGCGACAGCAGTCGGAAGCTTTCTTT
NA	TRBV6-5	NA	TRBJ1-4	CASSYSQGTNEKLFF	TGTGCCAGCAGTTACTCGCAGGGCACTAATGAAAAACTGTTTTTT
NA	TRBV30	TRBD1	TRBJ1-2	CAWSSTGVGYTF	TGTGCCTGGAGTTCGACAGGGGTAGGCTACACCTTC
NA	TRBV7-9	NA	TRBJ2-2	CASSLAEGELFF	TGTGCCAGCAGCTTAGCGGAGGGGGAGCTGTTTTTT
NA	TRBV6-1	NA	TRBJ2-7	CASRPGQTSYEQYF	TGTGCCAGCAGACCCGGACAGACCTCCTACGAGCAGTACTTC
NA	TRBV5-6	NA	TRBJ2-2	CASSFDYGAGELFF	TGTGCCAGCAGCTTTGATTACGGTGCCGGGGAGCTGTTTTTT
NA	TRBV7-9	TRBD2	TRBJ2-5	CASSPTGGPETQYF	TGTGCCAGCAGCCCCACGGGGGGGCCTGAGACCCAGTACTTC
NA	TRBV27	NA	TRBJ1-2	CASSPLGGARGYTF	TGTGCCAGCAGTCCGCTAGGGGGGGCCAGGGGCTACACCTTC
few	TRBV10-3	NA	TRBJ1-4	CAISETSEKLFF	TGTGCCATCAGTGAAACGAGTGAAAAACTGTTTTTT
NA	TRBV19	NA	TRBJ2-3	CASSPGRGDTQYF	TGTGCCAGTAGTCCAGGGCGGGGAGATACGCAGTATTTT
medium-sized	TRBV7-9	TRBD1	TRBJ1-4	CALSSWGQGDHNDEKLFF	TGTGCCCTCTCGAGTTGGGGACAGGGGGACCATAATGATGAAAAACTGTTTTTT
NA	TRBV18	NA	TRBJ2-5	CASSPSGQETQYF	TGTGCCAGCTCACCAAGCGGCCAAGAGACCCAGTACTTC
NA	TRBV6-6	TRBD1	TRBJ1-1	CASTRGQLGWTEAFF	TGTGCCAGCACTAGGGGGCAATTGGGGTGGACTGAAGCTTTCTTT
NA	TRBV7-2	TRBD1	TRBJ2-7	CASSPTGTAAYEQYF	TGTGCCAGCAGCCCGACCGGGACAGCTGCCTACGAGCAGTACTTC
once	TRBV5-6	TRBD2	TRBJ2-3	CASSGAGGAPSSTDTQYF	TGTGCCAGCAGCGGGGCCGGGGGGGCTCCCTCTAGCACAGATACGCAGTATTTT
once	TRBV30	TRBD1	TRBJ1-5	CAWSLTGGNQPQNF	TGTGCCTGGAGTCTGACAGGGGGGAATCAGCCCCAGAATTTT
NA	TRBV30	TRBD2	TRBJ2-4	CAWSGPGGTSQYF	TGTGCCTGGAGTGGCCCGGGGGGGACCTCTCAGTACTTC
few	TRBV28	NA	TRBJ2-7	CASSGDSGSYEQYF	TGTGCCAGCAGCGGGGACTCAGGCTCCTACGAGCAGTACTTC
NA	TRBV13	TRBD1	TRBJ1-1	CASSSRTGEGTEAFF	TGTGCCAGCAGCTCCCGGACAGGGGAAGGGACTGAAGCTTTCTTT
few	TRBV7-2	TRBD1	TRBJ2-7	CASGQPRDRGHEQYF	TGTGCCAGCGGCCAACCGAGGGACAGGGGCCACGAGCAGTACTTC
NA	TRBV19	TRBD1	TRBJ2-5	CASSPGTGGPNSGETQYF	TGTGCCAGTAGTCCCGGGACAGGGGGACCCAATTCGGGGGAGACCCAGTACTTC
NA	TRBV19	NA	TRBJ1-2	CASSIDANYGYTF	TGTGCCAGTAGTATAGACGCGAACTATGGCTACACCTTC
NA	TRBV5-1	TRBD1	TRBJ1-2	CASSLGTGPYGYTF	TGCGCCAGCAGCTTGGGGACAGGGCCCTATGGCTACACCTTC
NA	TRBV11-2	TRBD1	TRBJ2-1	CASSSIRGTYNEQFF	TGTGCCAGCAGCTCGATCAGGGGGACCTACAATGAGCAGTTCTTC
few	TRBV5-1	TRBD1	TRBJ2-7	CASSWTGDPYEQYF	TGCGCCAGCAGCTGGACAGGCGATCCCTACGAGCAGTACTTC
few	TRBV6-4	NA	TRBJ2-2	CASSEFTYSGELFF	TGTGCCAGCAGTGAATTTACTTACTCCGGGGAGCTGTTTTTT
NA	TRBV27	NA	TRBJ2-5	CASRGTDQETQYF	TGTGCCAGCAGAGGGACTGATCAAGAGACCCAGTACTTC